This TCR beta chain originates from a study of blood T cell repertoires in COVID-19. Overall study: Spain, Italy and the United States supplied samples that represented acute and convalescent COVID-19.

CDR1 and CDR2 (germline): LGHDT, YNNKEL (reference sequence). The length of the CDR3 is 18 residues. The V segment lost 3 bases and the J segment 3 bases; nucleotides outside the gene matches: 12. In Seattle, patients joined the study during active infection and were tracked longitudinally. Original analysis: The assay estimated nucleated cells by amplifying reference gene primers. The data were produced by immunoSEQ multiplex PCR, yet TCRdb's version contains in-frame clones alone and is incomplete. The V and J calls and the clone size are those of that table, but D and trimming were determined from the DNA. Counted here are fewer than 250,000 clones, around 86% occurring once; the ten biggest clones make up under 14%.

The sequence was obtained from a middle-aged man with COVID-19, enrolled during active disease. The V gene is TRBV3-1 (or the pseudogene TRBV3-2), the J gene TRBJ1-5; 9 bases match TRBD1. Sample: peripheral blood. This CDR3 is CASSQRRPGQGFNQPQHF. The CDR3 coding sequence is TGTGCCAGCAGCCAGAGAAGACCGGGACAGGGTTTCAATCAGCCCCAGCATTTT.